This record concerns one T cell receptor (beta chain) sequence. The sample belongs to a study of low-dose radiotherapy and immunotherapy resistance in tumors. Study overall: Doses of 0.5 Gy per fraction every 2 weeks, totaling 6.5 Gy, went to Cohort 1.

The time point: after trial treatment. Treatment denoted: LDRT plus nivolumab, ipilimumab, low-dose cyclophosphamide and aspirin (RACIN trial). First-strand cDNA relied on TRAV- and TRBV-specific primers spanning alpha and beta chains. TCRs were amplified for roughly 20 PCR cycles with a constant-region primer and V-primer adapter. TCRdb ran MiXCR on the reads and lists one entry per CDR3 protein. Of 95,000 to 100,000 distinct CDR3 sequences listed, around 21% are singletons. V was clipped by 7 bases and J by 5 bases, with 3 bases between them. CDR1 WSHSY and CDR2 SAAADI come from the germline V gene. This CDR3 region has 10 residues.

This chain uses TRBV10-2 with TRBJ2-1, with no clear D. The clonotype originates from a male donor with prostate cancer. The source material was PBMCs, sampled after low-dose radiotherapy plus immunotherapy. CDR3 residues: CASKNNEQFF. CDR3 DNA sequence: TGCGCCAGCAAAAACAATGAGCAGTTCTTC.